The 6 T cell receptor beta chains given below trace back to one sample, sequenced in a study of cytomegalovirus exposure and HLA in healthy donors. Primers for the PCR totalled 60 Vbeta and 13 Jbeta. Assay: immunoSEQ multiplex PCR; the TCRdb copy retains only in-frame clones and omits some. The profile shows some 190,000 clones, roughly 82% of them singletons. The sequencing sample was made of PBMCs. The source is a middle-aged man in good health and CMV-seronegative.

This clone turned up a few times. The chain combines TRBV29-1 with TRBJ2-3; 8 bases map to TRBD1. The germline V gene encodes CDR1 SQVTM and CDR2 ANQGSEA. The CDR3 consists of 15 residues. The V gene end was trimmed by 5 bases and the J gene end by 5 bases; junction bases not matched to a gene: 12. The chain's CDR3 is CSVFTPGQGRDTQYF. The CDR3 bases are TGCAGCGTTTTTACTCCAGGACAGGGCAGAGATACGCAGTATTTT.

There are a few counts of this clone. V and J are TRBV6-4 and TRBJ1-2; D possibly corresponds to TRBD1 (5 bases). In germline, CDR1 is MRHNA, CDR2 SNTAGT. V lost 6 bases to trimming and J lost 2 bases, with 10 bases between them. CDR3 size: 13 residues. The CDR3 nucleotides read TGTGCCAGCAGCCCACAGGAAAACTATGGCTACACCTTC. It translates to CASSPQENYGYTF.

The genes are TRBV7-6 and TRBJ2-2; D might be TRBD2 (6 bases). The CDR3 spans 15 residues. Trimming took 1 base from V and 6 from J, leaving 12 bases between them. Germline V CDR1 and CDR2: SGHVS, FNYEAQ. The DNA of the CDR3 is TGTGCCAGCAGCTTAGTATCGGGGGTATCCGGGGAGCTGTTTTTT. It is translated as CASSLVSGVSGELFF.

This chain joins TRBV19 and TRBJ2-1; 9 bases are a match to TRBD1. Germline V gene sequence: CDR1 LNHDA, CDR2 SQIVND (reference sequence). There are 15 residues in the CDR3. Losses at the gene ends were 1 base for V and 5 bases for J; bases not matched to a gene: 3. CDR3 region: CASSIVGTGHNEQFF. As DNA, the CDR3 is TGTGCCAGTAGTATAGTAGGGACAGGGCACAATGAGCAGTTCTTC.

This clone was picked up a small number of times. The chain has TRBV2 and TRBJ2-2, with 7 bases matching TRBD2. Germline-derived CDR1 and CDR2 are SNHLY and FYNNEI. The length of the CDR3 is 15 residues. The trim removed 8 bases at V and 2 bases at J, leaving 8 bases unmatched. CDR3 in amino acids: CASLGAGANTGELFF. As DNA, the CDR3 is TGTGCCAGCCTCGGGGCGGGAGCTAACACCGGGGAGCTGTTTTTT.

This chain uses TRBV2 with TRBJ2-3; the match to TRBD1 covers 8 bases. J gave up 6 bases and V 4 bases, and 9 bases lay outside the gene matches. Germline CDR1 is SNHLY and CDR2 is FYNNEI. The CDR3 loop spans 15 amino acids. The CDR3, as DNA: TGTGCCAGCAGTGGGGCAGGGGGCACTATGGATACGCAGTATTTT. The encoded protein is CASSGAGGTMDTQYF.